These T cell receptor beta chains were read from a single sample in a study of synovial regulatory T cells in juvenile arthritis. This table comes from immunoSEQ multiplex PCR, and its TCRdb copy is limited to in-frame clones, with some not included. This listing includes approximately 450 clones. Sequencing was carried out using Treg cells from blood. All receptors derive from a donor aged 2-30 years with juvenile idiopathic arthritis. The CDR3 runs from the conserved cysteine through the conserved F or W. Size is stated as once, few, many, or a class for an expanded clone.

CTSSQRGGLAGTGELFF,large,TRBJ2-2,TRBV1
CASSSSRQVKQFF,large,TRBJ2-1,TRBV5-5
CAISLAGRRTLRGVEQYF,large,TRBJ2-7,TRBV11-2
CAWTGSTEAFF,large,TRBJ1-1,TRBV30
CAWSLESYYEQYF,large,TRBJ2-7,TRBV30
CAIRGGQGKGAF,large,TRBJ1-2,TRBV10-3
CASKGQGSYEQYF,large,TRBJ2-7,TRBV19
CATLTGREKLFF,large,TRBJ1-4,TRBV28
CASSLLDKGGYTF,large,TRBJ1-2,TRBV7-6
CASSQLQGRSYGYTF,large,TRBJ1-2,TRBV19
CASSYSRQGYNEQFF,large,TRBJ2-1,TRBV6-6
CASDLGSYNEQFF,large,TRBJ2-1,TRBV18
CASSLEGQETQYF,large,TRBJ2-5,TRBV7-3
CASSLSQGAREQYF,large,TRBJ2-7,TRBV7-9
CASRELGTGELFF,large,TRBJ2-2,TRBV27
CASSWTGHSGNTIYF,large,TRBJ1-3,TRBV11-2
CASSTQTGSQETQYF,large,TRBJ2-5,TRBV5-1
CASSTTPNTEAFF,large,TRBJ1-1,TRBV28
CASSAPGTGTHGYTF,large,TRBJ1-2,TRBV6-6
CASTRTGGFYGYTF,large,TRBJ1-2,TRBV6-5
CASRQGWQETQYF,large,TRBJ2-5,TRBV2
CASSLWMSGPGELFF,large,TRBJ2-2,TRBV5-6
CASSLWARASSYNEQFF,large,TRBJ2-1,TRBV7-9
CASSWTSGGYEQFF,large,TRBJ2-1,TRBV5-1
CASSRRSPSSGNTIYF,large,TRBJ1-3,TRBV5-1
CASSAYRTTGANGYTF,large,TRBJ1-2,TRBV5-6
CSVWGSDGYTF,large,TRBJ1-2,TRBV29-1
CASSLFDHLGDQPQHF,large,TRBJ1-5,TRBV28
CASSLHRASTDTQYF,large,TRBJ2-3,TRBV7-2
CASSLKGSYGYTF,large,TRBJ1-2,TRBV27
CASSQLAGAYNEQFF,large,TRBJ2-1,TRBV4-1
CASSKVRGQGSNEQYF,large,TRBJ2-7,TRBV21-1
CASSTVITSGRAIYSATGELFF,large,TRBJ2-2,TRBV28
CASSLREKAFF,large,TRBJ1-1,TRBV6-5
CASSPRQGRFGNQPQHF,large,TRBJ1-5,TRBV27
CASSPLGVEAFF,large,TRBJ1-1,TRBV18
CASSLGQLTNEKLFF,large,TRBJ1-4,TRBV5-1
CAISENEKLFF,large,TRBJ1-4,TRBV10-3
CASSRSFSGNEQFF,large,TRBJ2-1,TRBV7-7
CATLLTPDYEQYF,large,TRBJ2-7,TRBV6-1
CASSSGGSTDTQYF,large,TRBJ2-3,TRBV5-1
CASSPQGGAYEQYF,large,TRBJ2-7,TRBV7-2
CASSPPVGEQYF,large,TRBJ2-7,TRBV18
CASRRGGVTRDTQYF,large,TRBJ2-3,TRBV10-2
CASSLDRVNEQFF,large,TRBJ2-1,TRBV7-3
CASSARGRETQYF,large,TRBJ2-5,TRBV9
CASSYSMGGWNTEAFF,large,TRBJ1-1,TRBV6-5
CASSPRLAGGGFGRETQYF,large,TRBJ2-5,TRBV2
CSVPGYGYTF,large,TRBJ1-2,TRBV20-1
CASSLSSGNTIYF,large,TRBJ1-3,TRBV27
CASSQDRVSQPQHF,large,TRBJ1-5,TRBV2
CASRTGAYEQYF,large,TRBJ2-7,TRBV6-1
CASSARTTMWTEAFF,large,TRBJ1-1,TRBV6-6